This T cell receptor (beta chain) was recovered during a study of T cell repertoires in cytomegalovirus infection. The table lists this clonotype with many counts. CDR3 length: 14 residues. Trimming shortened V by 1 base and J by 2 bases, and 3 bases separated the two germline ends. Per the germline V gene, CDR1 is SGHTA and CDR2 is FQGNSA. Each CDR3 protein gets one entry after TCRdb re-called the reads with MiXCR. The data hold approximately 76,000 distinct CDR3 sequences, with roughly 3.7% observed a single time. V and J are TRBV7-2 and TRBJ2-6; D unclear. Sequences were obtained from PBMCs. This sequence was found in a human donor in good health (CMV status not recorded). Some clones in this sample may be carry-over from other donors' samples. The CDR3 region has the DNA TGTGCCAGCAGCTTAGGGGCTGGGGCCAACGTCCTGACTTTC. Protein product: CASSLGAGANVLTF.